What follows are 17 T cell receptor beta chains derived from one specimen sequenced in a study of monozygotic twins with inflammatory bowel disease. TCRdb reprocessed the 5' RACE reads and reports one entry per CDR3 protein, with no DNA. This table holds approximately 200,000 distinct CDR3 sequences. The specimen was blood. The receptors come from a human donor with ulcerative colitis or Crohn's disease, or a healthy co-twin of an affected twin (not recorded which).

V is TRBV7-8 and J is TRBJ2-7; TCRdb outputs TRBD1, but without DNA this stays unchecked. CDR3 length: 16 amino acids. Germline V gene lookup returns CDR1 SGHVS and CDR2 FQNEAQ. CDR3 in amino acids: CASSLPRQGSSYEQYF. The full variable domain, completed using reference TRBV7-8 and TRBJ2-7, is GAGVSQSPRYKVAKRGQDVALRCDPISGHVSLFWYQQALGQGPEFLTYFQNEAQLDKSGLPSDRFFAERPEGSVSTLKIQRTQQEDSAVYLCASSLPRQGSSYEQYFGPGTRLTVT.

The V and J genes are TRBV7-9 and TRBJ1-5. Per the germline V gene, CDR1 is SEHNR and CDR2 is FQNEAQ (reference sequence). The CDR3 consists of 14 residues. The CDR3 is CASSFEGINQPQHF. The full variable domain, with the rest looked up from reference TRBV7-9 and TRBJ1-5, is DTGVSQNPRHKITKRGQNVTFRCDPISEHNRLYWYRQTLGQGPEFLTYFQNEAQLEKSRLLSDRFSAERPKGSFSTLEIQRTEQGDSAMYLCASSFEGINQPQHFGDGTRLSIL.

The rearrangement links TRBV5-1 to TRBJ1-1. The V gene's germline CDR1 is SGHRS and CDR2 YFSETQ. The CDR3 is 14 amino acids. CDR3 sequence reads: CASSLDPSALEAFF.

This chain connects TRBV3-1 to TRBJ2-7. The CDR3 length is 11 residues. Germline CDR1 LGHDT, CDR2 YNNKEL (reference sequence). CDR3 residues: CASSLYYEQYF.

The genes are TRBV5-1 and TRBJ2-7; TCRdb indicates TRBD1, and absent DNA this call remains unverified. Germline V lookup: CDR1 SGHRS, CDR2 YFSETQ. This CDR3 contains 13 residues. The CDR3 region is CASNRDSTYEQYF. Combining the CDR3 with reference TRBV5-1 and TRBJ2-7 gives the whole variable domain KAGVTQTPRYLIKTRGQQVTLSCSPISGHRSVSWYQQTPGQGLQFLFEYFSETQRNKGNFPGRFSGRQFSNSRSEMNVSTLELGDSALYLCASNRDSTYEQYFGPGTRLTVT.

This chain uses TRBV19 with TRBJ2-1; with no DNA, the TCRdb D assignment of TRBD1 cannot be verified. This CDR3 comprises 14 residues. CDR1 is LNHDA and CDR2 is SQIVND in the germline V gene (reference sequence). This CDR3 reads CASRTGTGDNEQFF.

The chain recombines TRBV18 with TRBJ2-5. Germline V gene data show CDR1 as KGHSH and CDR2 as LQKENI. This CDR3 is built from 13 residues. CDR3 loop: CASSLNTQETQYF.

The rearrangement links TRBV12-3 or TRBV12-4 to TRBJ1-4. This CDR3 is built from 14 residues. CDR3 sequence reads: CASSNPSTNEKLFF.

The chain links TRBV11-2 to TRBJ1-4; the D call from TCRdb, TRBD1, cannot be confirmed without DNA. The CDR3 totals 18 residues. Germline CDR1 is SGHAT and CDR2 is FQNNGV. CDR3 protein: CASSLDLAVGDTNEKLFF.

The chain is built from TRBV15 and TRBJ2-2. This CDR3 is 14 amino acids long. Germline CDR1 LNHNV, CDR2 YYDKDF (reference sequence). The CDR3 protein is CATSSDRSAGELFF.

The rearrangement links TRBV12-3 or TRBV12-4 to TRBJ2-1; TCRdb indicates TRBD2, and absent DNA this call remains unverified. The CDR3 loop spans 14 amino acids. CDR3: CASTVAGGPGEQFF.

Here the CDR3 reads CASSGGTGLGPQHF. The rearrangement joins TRBV19 to TRBJ1-5; TCRdb's assignment of TRBD1 cannot be checked, as there is no DNA. CDR1 is LNHDA, CDR2 SQIVND, per germline (reference sequence). The CDR3 contains 14 residues. The full variable domain, completed using reference TRBV19 and TRBJ1-5, is DGGITQSPKYLFRKEGQNVTLSCEQNLNHDAMYWYRQDPGQGLRLIYYSQIVNDFQKGDIAEGYSVSREKKESFPLTVTSAQKNPTAFYLCASSGGTGLGPQHFGDGTRLSIL.

The chain carries TRBV7-2 and TRBJ2-7; TCRdb's D call, TRBD1, is unchecked because there is no DNA. Germline V gives CDR1 SGHTA, CDR2 FQGNSA. The CDR3 loop spans 14 amino acids. CDR3 amino acids: CASSLDGGGSEQYF.

V is TRBV7-9 and J is TRBJ1-1; TCRdb reports TRBD1, a call that lacks DNA to check it against. The CDR3 runs to 15 residues. CDR1 and CDR2 (germline): SEHNR, FQNEAQ (reference sequence). The CDR3: CASSLGGQNAPEAFF. Combining the CDR3 with reference TRBV7-9 and TRBJ1-1 gives the whole variable domain DTGVSQNPRHKITKRGQNVTFRCDPISEHNRLYWYRQTLGQGPEFLTYFQNEAQLEKSRLLSDRFSAERPKGSFSTLEIQRTEQGDSAMYLCASSLGGQNAPEAFFGQGTRLTVV.

CDR3 amino acids: CASSLGDRLNTGELFF. The chain carries TRBV5-1 and TRBJ2-2; TCRdb reports TRBD1, a call that lacks DNA to check it against. The length of the CDR3 is 16 residues. CDR1 is SGHRS and CDR2 is YFSETQ in the germline V gene.

This chain uses TRBV20-1 with TRBJ2-7. Germline V CDR1 and CDR2: DFQATT, SNEGSKA (reference sequence). This CDR3 is built from 13 residues. The CDR3 sequence is CSARDIRGYEQYF.

The CDR3 sequence: CASTSVGSSYNEQFF. The chain links TRBV6-1 to TRBJ2-1. This CDR3 comprises 15 residues. Germline loops: CDR1 MNHNS, CDR2 SASEGT.